The 4 T cell receptor beta chains below all came from one sample that was sequenced in a study of post-analysis software for immune sequencing data. General study findings and limits: Included in a set of a few TRBV segments more frequent in patients than controls were TRBV5-6, TRBV5-1 and TRBV20-1.

Which antigens these TCRs recognize remains unknown. Incorporated into the TCR beta cDNA libraries were unique molecular identifiers, which served to reduce PCR and sequencing biases. One entry per CDR3 protein, called by TCRdb with MiXCR from the PCR reads. The table shows about 820,000 distinct CDR3 sequences, with roughly 50% occurring only once. The material sequenced was blood. The receptors were gathered from a girl aged 10 to 17 with multiple sclerosis.

This rearrangement joins TRBV29-1 to TRBJ2-1; 8 bases align to TRBD2. The V segment lost 8 bases and the J segment 3 bases; nucleotides outside the gene matches: 9. The germline V gene has CDR1 SQVTM and CDR2 ANQGSEA. This CDR3 is built from 14 residues. The CDR3 region is CSLQYGGVYNEQFF. CDR3 sequence (DNA): TGCAGCCTTCAGTACGGGGGGGTCTACAATGAGCAGTTCTTC.

The chain uses TRBV5-1 and TRBJ2-3, with unresolved D. This CDR3 has 15 residues. Trimming removed 1 base at V and 1 base at J, with 10 bases between. CDR1 and CDR2 from the germline V gene are SGHRS and YFSETQ. The CDR3 nucleotides read TGCGCCAGCAGCTTGCGCTCTTCTGGCACAGATACGCAGTATTTT. Encoded protein: CASSLRSSGTDTQYF.

The V gene is TRBV20-1, the J gene TRBJ2-3; D unresolved. The germline CDR1 and CDR2 sequences are DFQATT and SNEGSKA (reference sequence). Trimming stripped 0 bases from V and 6 bases from J, with 13 bases between. The CDR3 covers 14 residues. CDR3: CSARDLRASDTQYF. CDR3 bases: TGCAGTGCTAGAGATCTAAGGGCCTCGGATACGCAGTATTTT.

V and J are TRBV12-3 or TRBV12-4 and TRBJ1-5; 8 positions match TRBD1. Trimming cost V 4 bases and J 13 bases; bases outside gene matches: 9. The CDR3 spans 13 residues. CDR3 protein: CASSSILQGEQHF. In DNA, the CDR3 is TGTGCCAGCAGTTCCATATTACAGGGGGAACAGCATTTT.